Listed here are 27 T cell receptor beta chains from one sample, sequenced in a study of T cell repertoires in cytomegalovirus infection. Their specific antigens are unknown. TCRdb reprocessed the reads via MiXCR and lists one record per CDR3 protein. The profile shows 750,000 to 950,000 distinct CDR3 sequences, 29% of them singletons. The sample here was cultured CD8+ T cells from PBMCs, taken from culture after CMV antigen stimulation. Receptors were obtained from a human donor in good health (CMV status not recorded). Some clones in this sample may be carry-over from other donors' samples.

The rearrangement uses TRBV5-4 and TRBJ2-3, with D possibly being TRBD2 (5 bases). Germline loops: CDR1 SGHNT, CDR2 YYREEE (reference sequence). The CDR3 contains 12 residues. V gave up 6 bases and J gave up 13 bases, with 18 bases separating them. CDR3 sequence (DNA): TGTGCCAGCAACCTTGGGAGTACCGAAAAGTATTTT. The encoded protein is CASNLGSTEKYF.

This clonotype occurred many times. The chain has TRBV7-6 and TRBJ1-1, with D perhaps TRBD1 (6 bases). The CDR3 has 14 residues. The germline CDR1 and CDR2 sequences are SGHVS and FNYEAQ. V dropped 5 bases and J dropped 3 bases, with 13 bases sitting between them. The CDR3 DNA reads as TGTGCCAGCAGCCTCGAACAGGGAGACACTGAAGCTTTCTTT. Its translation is CASSLEQGDTEAFF.

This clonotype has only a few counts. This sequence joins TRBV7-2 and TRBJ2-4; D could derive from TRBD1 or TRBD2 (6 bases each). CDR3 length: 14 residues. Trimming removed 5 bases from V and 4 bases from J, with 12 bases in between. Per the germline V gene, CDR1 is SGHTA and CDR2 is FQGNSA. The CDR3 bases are TGTGCCAGCAGCCGCCAGGGGAGGAAAAACATTCAGTACTTC. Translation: CASSRQGRKNIQYF.

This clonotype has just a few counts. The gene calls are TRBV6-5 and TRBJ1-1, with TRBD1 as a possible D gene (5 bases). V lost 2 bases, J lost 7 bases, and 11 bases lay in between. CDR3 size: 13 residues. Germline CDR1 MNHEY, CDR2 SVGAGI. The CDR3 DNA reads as TGTGCCAGCAGTTACCAGGGTAAGAGTGAAGCTTTCTTT. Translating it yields CASSYQGKSEAFF.

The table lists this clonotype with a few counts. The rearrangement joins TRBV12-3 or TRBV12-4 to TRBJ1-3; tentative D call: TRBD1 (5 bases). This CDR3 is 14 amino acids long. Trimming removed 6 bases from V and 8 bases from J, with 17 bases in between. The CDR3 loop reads CASRPSSGLDTIYF. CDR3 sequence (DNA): TGTGCCAGCAGGCCCTCCTCAGGGTTGGACACCATATATTTT.

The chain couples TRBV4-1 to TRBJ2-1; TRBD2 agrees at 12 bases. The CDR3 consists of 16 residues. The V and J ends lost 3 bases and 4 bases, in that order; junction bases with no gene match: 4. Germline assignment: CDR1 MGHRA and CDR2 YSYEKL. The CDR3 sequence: CASSQELAGGYNEQFF. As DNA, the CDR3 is TGCGCCAGCAGCCAGGAACTAGCGGGGGGATACAATGAGCAGTTCTTC.

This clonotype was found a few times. The CDR3 sequence: CASSQEVGRLFTQYF. The CDR3 coding sequence is TGCGCCAGCAGCCAAGAAGTAGGCAGACTCTTTACGCAGTATTTT. This chain uses TRBV4-1 with TRBJ2-3; D not resolved. Germline lookup yields CDR1 MGHRA and CDR2 YSYEKL. CDR3 size: 15 residues. V was cut by 0 bases and J by 8 bases, with 15 bases left in between.

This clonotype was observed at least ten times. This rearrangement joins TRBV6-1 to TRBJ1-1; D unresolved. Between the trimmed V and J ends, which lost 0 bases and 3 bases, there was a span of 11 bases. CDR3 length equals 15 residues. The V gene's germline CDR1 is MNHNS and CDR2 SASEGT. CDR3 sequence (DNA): TGTGCCAGCAGTGAAGCGCGCCGGGTTGACACTGAAGCTTTCTTT. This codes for CASSEARRVDTEAFF.

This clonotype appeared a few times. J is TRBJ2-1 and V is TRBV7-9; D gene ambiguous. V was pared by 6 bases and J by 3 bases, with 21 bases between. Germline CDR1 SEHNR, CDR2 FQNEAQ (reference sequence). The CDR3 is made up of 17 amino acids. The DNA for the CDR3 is TGTGCCAGCAGAGTAGAGGCGGAAACTGATGTCTACAATGAGCAGTTCTTC. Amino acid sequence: CASRVEAETDVYNEQFF.

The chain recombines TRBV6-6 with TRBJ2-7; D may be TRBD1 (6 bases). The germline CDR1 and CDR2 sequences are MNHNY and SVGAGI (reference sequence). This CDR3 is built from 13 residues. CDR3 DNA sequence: TGTGCCAGCAGTTACGGACAGTCCTACGAGCGGTACGTC. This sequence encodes CASSYGQSYERYV.

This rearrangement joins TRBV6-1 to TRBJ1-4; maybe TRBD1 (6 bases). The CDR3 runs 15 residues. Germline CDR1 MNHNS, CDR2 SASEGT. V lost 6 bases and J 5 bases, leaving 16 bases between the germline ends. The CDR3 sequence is CASRRRSGGNEKLFF. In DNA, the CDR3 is TGTGCCAGCAGGCGTAGGAGTGGGGGCAATGAAAAACTGTTTTTT.

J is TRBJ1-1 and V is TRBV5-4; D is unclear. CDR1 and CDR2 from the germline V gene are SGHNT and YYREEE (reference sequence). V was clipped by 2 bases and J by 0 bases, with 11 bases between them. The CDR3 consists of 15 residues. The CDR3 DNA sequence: TGTGCCAGCAGCTTCTGGGCCGGTATGAACACTGAAGCTTTCTTT. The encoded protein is CASSFWAGMNTEAFF. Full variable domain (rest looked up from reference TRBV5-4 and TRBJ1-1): ETGVTQSPTHLIKTRGQQVTLRCSSQSGHNTVSWYQQALGQGPQFIFQYYREEENGRGNFPPRFSGLQFPNYSSELNVNALELDDSALYLCASSFWAGMNTEAFFGQGTRLTVV.

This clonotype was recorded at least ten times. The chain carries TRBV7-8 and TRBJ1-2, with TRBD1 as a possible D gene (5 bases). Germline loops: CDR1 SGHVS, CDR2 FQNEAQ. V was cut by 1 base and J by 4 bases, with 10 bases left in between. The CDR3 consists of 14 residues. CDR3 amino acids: CASSLETGGYGYTF. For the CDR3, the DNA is TGTGCCAGCAGCTTAGAAACGGGGGGCTATGGCTACACCTTC.

The CDR3 loop reads CASSYTGVGYGYTF. DNA for the CDR3: TGTGCCAGCAGTTACACTGGGGTGGGATATGGCTACACCTTC. The chain joins TRBV12-3 or TRBV12-4 to TRBJ1-2; D unclear. The CDR3 is 14 residues long. Between the trimmed V and J ends, which lost 4 bases and 5 bases, there was a span of 14 bases.

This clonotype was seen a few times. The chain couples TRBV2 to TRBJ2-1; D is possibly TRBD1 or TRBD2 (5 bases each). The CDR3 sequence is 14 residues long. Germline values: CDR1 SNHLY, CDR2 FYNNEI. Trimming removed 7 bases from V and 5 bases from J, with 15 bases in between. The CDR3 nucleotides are TGTGCCAGCACTGGGGGACGGCTAGACAATGAGCAGTTCTTC. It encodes CASTGGRLDNEQFF.

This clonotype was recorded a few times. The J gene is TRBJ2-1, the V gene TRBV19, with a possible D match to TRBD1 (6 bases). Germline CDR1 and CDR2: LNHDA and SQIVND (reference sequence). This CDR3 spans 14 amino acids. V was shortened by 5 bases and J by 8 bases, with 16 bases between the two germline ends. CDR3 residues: CASSYAQGSDEQFF. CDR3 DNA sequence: TGTGCCAGTAGTTATGCTCAGGGGAGCGATGAGCAGTTCTTC.

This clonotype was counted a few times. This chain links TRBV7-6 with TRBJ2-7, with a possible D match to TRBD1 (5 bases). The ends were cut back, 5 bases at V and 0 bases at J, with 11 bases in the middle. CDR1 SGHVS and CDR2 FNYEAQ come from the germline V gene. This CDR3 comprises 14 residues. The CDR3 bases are TGTGCCAGCAGCCCCAAAGGGGCCTCCTACGAGCAGTACTTC. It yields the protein CASSPKGASYEQYF.

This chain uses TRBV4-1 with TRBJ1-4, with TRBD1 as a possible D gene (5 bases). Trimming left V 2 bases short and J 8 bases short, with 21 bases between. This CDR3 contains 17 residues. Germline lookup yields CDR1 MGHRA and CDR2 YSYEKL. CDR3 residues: CASSQRGVGPAKEKLFF. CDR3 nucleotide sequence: TGCGCCAGCAGCCAAAGGGGAGTTGGCCCCGCGAAGGAAAAACTGTTTTTT.

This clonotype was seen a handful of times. The CDR3: CASSPSFSGTERNEQFF. The CDR3 DNA is TGTGCCAGCAGCCCCTCTTTCTCCGGGACAGAGAGGAATGAGCAGTTCTTC. This chain links TRBV11-2 with TRBJ2-1, with 7 bases matching TRBD1. Germline-derived CDR1 and CDR2 are SGHAT and FQNNGV. The trim removed 5 bases at V and 7 bases at J, leaving 17 bases unmatched. The CDR3 runs 17 residues.

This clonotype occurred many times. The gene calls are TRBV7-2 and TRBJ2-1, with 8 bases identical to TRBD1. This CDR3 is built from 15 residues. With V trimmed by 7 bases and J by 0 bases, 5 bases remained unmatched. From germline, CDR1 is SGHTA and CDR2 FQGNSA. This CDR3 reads CASKRTGSSYNEQFF. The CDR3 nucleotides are TGTGCCAGCAAGAGGACAGGGTCCTCCTACAATGAGCAGTTCTTC.

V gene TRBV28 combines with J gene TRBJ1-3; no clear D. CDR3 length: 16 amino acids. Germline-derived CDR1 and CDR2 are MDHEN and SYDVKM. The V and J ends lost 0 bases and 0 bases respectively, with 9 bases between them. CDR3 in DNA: TGTGCCAGCAGTTTATGGGAAGACTTCTCTGGAAACACCATATATTTT. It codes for CASSLWEDFSGNTIYF.

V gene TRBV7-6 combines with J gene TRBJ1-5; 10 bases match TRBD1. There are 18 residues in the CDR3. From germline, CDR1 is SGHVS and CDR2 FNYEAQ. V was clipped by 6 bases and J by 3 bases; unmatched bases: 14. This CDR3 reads CASSPTIGTGALNQPQHF. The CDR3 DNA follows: TGTGCCAGCAGTCCAACAATCGGGACAGGGGCTCTCAATCAGCCCCAGCATTTT.

The CDR3 nucleotides are TGTGCCAGCAGCTTGGGTGCTGACTACACCTTC. This encodes CASSLGADYTF. The V gene is TRBV7-8, the J gene TRBJ1-2; the D is unclear. The V gene lost 3 bases and the J gene lost 10 bases, with 9 bases spanning the gap. The CDR3 extends over 11 amino acids. Per the germline V gene, CDR1 is SGHVS and CDR2 is FQNEAQ.

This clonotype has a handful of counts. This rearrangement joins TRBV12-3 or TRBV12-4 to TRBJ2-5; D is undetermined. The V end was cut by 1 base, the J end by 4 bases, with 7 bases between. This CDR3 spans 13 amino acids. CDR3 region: CASSLGPLETQYF. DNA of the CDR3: TGTGCCAGCAGTTTAGGTCCTTTAGAGACCCAGTACTTC.

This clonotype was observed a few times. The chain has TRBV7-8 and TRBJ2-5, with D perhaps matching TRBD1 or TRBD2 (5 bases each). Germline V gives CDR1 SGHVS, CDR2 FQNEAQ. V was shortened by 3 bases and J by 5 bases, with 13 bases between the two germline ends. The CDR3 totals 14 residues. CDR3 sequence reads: CASSFLLGEETQYF. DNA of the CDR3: TGTGCCAGCAGCTTCTTGCTGGGGGAGGAGACCCAGTACTTC. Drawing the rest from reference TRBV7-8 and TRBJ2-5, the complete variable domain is GAGVSQSPRYKVAKRGQDVALRCDPISGHVSLFWYQQALGQGPEFLTYFQNEAQLDKSGLPSDRFFAERPEGSVSTLKIQRTQQEDSAVYLCASSFLLGEETQYFGPGTRLLVL.

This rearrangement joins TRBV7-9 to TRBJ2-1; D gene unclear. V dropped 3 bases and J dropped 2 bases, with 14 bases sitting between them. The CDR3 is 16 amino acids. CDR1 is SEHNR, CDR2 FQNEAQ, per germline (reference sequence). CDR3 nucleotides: TGTGCCAGCAGCTTTGAATTCGGGCCAACCTACAATGAGCAGTTCTTC. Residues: CASSFEFGPTYNEQFF.

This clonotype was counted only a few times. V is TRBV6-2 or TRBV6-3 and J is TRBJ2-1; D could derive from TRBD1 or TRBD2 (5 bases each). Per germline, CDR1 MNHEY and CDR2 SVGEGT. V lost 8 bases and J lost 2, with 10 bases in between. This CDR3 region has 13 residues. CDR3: CASDGTPYNEQFF. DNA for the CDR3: TGTGCCAGCGACGGGACCCCCTACAATGAGCAGTTCTTC.